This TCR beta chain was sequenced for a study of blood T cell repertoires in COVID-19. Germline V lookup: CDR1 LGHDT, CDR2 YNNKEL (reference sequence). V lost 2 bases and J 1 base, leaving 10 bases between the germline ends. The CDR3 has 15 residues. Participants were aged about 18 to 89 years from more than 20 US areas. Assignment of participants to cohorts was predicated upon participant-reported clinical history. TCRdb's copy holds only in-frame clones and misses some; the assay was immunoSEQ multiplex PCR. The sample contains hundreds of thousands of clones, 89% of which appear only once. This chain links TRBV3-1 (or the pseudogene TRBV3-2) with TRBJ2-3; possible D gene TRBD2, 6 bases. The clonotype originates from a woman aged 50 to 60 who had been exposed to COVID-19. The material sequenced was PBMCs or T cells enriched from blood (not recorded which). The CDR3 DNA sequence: TGTGCCAGCAGCCAAATGACGGGGGGCACAGATACGCAGTATTTT. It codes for CASSQMTGGTDTQYF.